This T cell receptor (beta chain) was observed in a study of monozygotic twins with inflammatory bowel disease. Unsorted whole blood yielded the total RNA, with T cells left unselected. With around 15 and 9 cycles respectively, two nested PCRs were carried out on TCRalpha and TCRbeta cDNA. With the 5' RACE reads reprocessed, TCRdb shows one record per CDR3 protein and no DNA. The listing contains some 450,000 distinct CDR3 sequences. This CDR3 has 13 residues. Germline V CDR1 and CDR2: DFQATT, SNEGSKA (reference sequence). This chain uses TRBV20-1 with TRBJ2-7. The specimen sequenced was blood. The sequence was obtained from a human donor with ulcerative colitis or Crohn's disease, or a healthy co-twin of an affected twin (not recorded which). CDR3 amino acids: CSLVKANLNEQYF.